Listed here are 6 T cell receptor beta chains from one sample, sequenced in a study of response to subunit inactivated influenza vaccine. Using its own MiXCR run on the RT-PCR reads, TCRdb lists one record per CDR3 protein. The sample shows around 760,000 distinct CDR3 sequences, 11% to 15% of them seen only once. Material: PBMCs from blood, obtained around 14 days before vaccination. The receptor source for this set is a man between 50 and 59 years old who received an inactivated influenza vaccine.

In its sample, this clonotype was seen a few times. The chain carries TRBV20-1 and TRBJ2-1; no reliable D call. The CDR3 covers 10 residues. In germline, CDR1 is DFQATT, CDR2 SNEGSKA (reference sequence). The DNA of the CDR3 is TGCAGCCAAGTTGACAATGAGCAGTTCTTC. It encodes CSQVDNEQFF.

This clonotype was detected many times. V is TRBV7-6 and J is TRBJ2-3, with D perhaps matching TRBD1 (6 bases). Germline CDR1 is SGHVS and CDR2 is FNYEAQ. The V end lost 5 bases, the J end lost 4 bases, and 10 bases lay between the germline ends. The CDR3 has 13 residues. CDR3 nucleotide sequence: TGTGCCAGCAGCCCAAACAGGGCAGATACGCAGTATTTT. The encoded protein is CASSPNRADTQYF.

This clonotype came up a few times. The rearrangement links TRBV6-5 to TRBJ2-2, with 8 bases lining up with TRBD2. The CDR3 sequence is 16 residues long. Germline V lookup: CDR1 MNHEY, CDR2 SVGAGI. Trimming removed 2 bases from V and 6 bases from J; junction bases left unmatched: 8. CDR3 nucleotide sequence: TGTGCCAGCAGTTACGACAGCGGGAGTATCGCCGGGGAGCTGTTTTTT. This sequence encodes CASSYDSGSIAGELFF.

The V gene is TRBV12-3 or TRBV12-4, the J gene TRBJ2-2, with D hard to call. V lost 6 bases and J lost 3, with 17 bases in between. The CDR3 has 16 residues. CDR3 bases: TGTGCCAGCAGGAAGGACCGAGATGTTTACACCGGGGAGCTGTTTTTT. Amino acids: CASRKDRDVYTGELFF.

This clonotype was seen only a few times. The chain is built from TRBV12-3 or TRBV12-4 and TRBJ1-1; 7 bases are shared with TRBD1. CDR3 length equals 14 residues. V lost 3 bases to trimming and J lost 11 bases; unmatched junction nucleotides: 12. CDR3 nucleotides: TGTGCCAGCAGTTTTTCTGACAGGGCGGTAGGGGCTTTCTTT. Protein: CASSFSDRAVGAFF.

CDR3: CASTGGMSYEQYF. CDR3 nucleotides: TGTGCCAGCACAGGGGGCATGTCCTACGAGCAGTACTTC. The chain joins TRBV6-6 to TRBJ2-7; the match to TRBD1 covers 8 bases. The CDR3 has 13 amino acids. CDR1 is MNHNY and CDR2 is SVGAGI in the germline V gene (reference sequence). With 7 bases clipped from V and 1 base from J, the junction kept 3 bases outside the gene matches.